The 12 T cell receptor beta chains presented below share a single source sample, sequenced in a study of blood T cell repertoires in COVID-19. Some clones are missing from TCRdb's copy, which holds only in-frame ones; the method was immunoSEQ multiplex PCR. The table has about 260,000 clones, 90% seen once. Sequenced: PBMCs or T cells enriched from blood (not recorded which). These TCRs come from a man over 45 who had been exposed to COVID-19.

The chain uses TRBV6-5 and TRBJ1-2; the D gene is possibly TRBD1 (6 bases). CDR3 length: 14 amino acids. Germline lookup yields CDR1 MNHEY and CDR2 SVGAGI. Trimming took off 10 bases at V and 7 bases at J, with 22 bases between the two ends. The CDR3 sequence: CATGDGARAFGYTF. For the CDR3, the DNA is TGTGCCACAGGGGACGGGGCCCGAGCATTTGGCTACACCTTC.

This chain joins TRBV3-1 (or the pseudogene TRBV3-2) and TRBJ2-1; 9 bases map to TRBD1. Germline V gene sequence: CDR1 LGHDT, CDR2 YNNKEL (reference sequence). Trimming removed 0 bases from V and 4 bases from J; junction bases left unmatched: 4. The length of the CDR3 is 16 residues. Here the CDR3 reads CASSQDAGTGYNEQFF. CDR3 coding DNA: TGTGCCAGCAGCCAAGATGCGGGGACAGGGTACAATGAGCAGTTCTTC.

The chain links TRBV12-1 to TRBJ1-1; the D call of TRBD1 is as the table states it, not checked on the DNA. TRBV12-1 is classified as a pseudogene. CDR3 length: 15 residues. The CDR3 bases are TGTGCCAGCAGCTTTGAGGCTCAGGGGGACACTGAAGCTTTCTTT. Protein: CASSFEAQGDTEAFF.

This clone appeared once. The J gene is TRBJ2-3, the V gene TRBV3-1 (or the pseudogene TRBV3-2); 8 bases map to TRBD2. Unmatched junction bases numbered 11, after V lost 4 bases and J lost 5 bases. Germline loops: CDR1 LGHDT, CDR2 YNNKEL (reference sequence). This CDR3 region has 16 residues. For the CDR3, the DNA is TGTGCCAGCAGCCTGGGAGGAGCGGGAGCTGGAGATACGCAGTATTTT. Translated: CASSLGGAGAGDTQYF.

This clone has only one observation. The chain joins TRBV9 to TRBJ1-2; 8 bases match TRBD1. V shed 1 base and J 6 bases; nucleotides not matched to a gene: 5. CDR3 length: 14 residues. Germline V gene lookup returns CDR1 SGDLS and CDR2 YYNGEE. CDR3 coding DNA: TGTGCCAGCAGCGTACTTACAGGGGGGCATGGCTACACCTTC. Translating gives CASSVLTGGHGYTF. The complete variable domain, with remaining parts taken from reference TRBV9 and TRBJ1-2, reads DSGVTQTPKHLITATGQRVTLRCSPRSGDLSVYWYQQSLDQGLQFLIQYYNGEERAKGNILERFSAQQFPDLHSELNLSSLELGDSALYFCASSVLTGGHGYTFGSGTRLTVV.

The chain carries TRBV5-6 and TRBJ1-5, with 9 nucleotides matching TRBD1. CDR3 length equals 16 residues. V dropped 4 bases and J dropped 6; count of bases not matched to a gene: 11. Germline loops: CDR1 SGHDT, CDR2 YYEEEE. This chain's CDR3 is CASSRYPGQGGQPQHF. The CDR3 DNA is TGTGCCAGCAGCCGGTACCCGGGACAGGGCGGTCAGCCCCAGCATTTT.

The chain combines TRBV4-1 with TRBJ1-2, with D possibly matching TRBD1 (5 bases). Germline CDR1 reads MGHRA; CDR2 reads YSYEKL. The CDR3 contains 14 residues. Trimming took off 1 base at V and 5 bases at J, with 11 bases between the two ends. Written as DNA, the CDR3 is TGCGCCAGCAGCCAAGGCAGGGTCGGTTATGGCTACACCTTC. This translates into CASSQGRVGYGYTF.

The CDR3 protein is CASSQRPWTGRTSNQPQHF. CDR3 nucleotide sequence: TGTGCCAGCAGCCAAAGGCCCTGGACAGGGAGGACTAGCAATCAGCCCCAGCATTTT. J is TRBJ1-5 and V is TRBV3-1 (or the pseudogene TRBV3-2); 8 bases fit TRBD1. J gave up 0 bases and V 2 bases, and 12 bases lay outside the gene matches. CDR3 length: 19 residues. The germline V gene encodes CDR1 LGHDT and CDR2 YNNKEL (reference sequence).

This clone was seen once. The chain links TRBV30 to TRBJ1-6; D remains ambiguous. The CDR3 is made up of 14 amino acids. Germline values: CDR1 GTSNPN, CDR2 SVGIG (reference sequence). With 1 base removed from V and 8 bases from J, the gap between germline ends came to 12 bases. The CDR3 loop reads CAWSATGWDSPLHF. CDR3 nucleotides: TGTGCCTGGAGTGCTACGGGTTGGGATTCACCCCTCCACTTT.

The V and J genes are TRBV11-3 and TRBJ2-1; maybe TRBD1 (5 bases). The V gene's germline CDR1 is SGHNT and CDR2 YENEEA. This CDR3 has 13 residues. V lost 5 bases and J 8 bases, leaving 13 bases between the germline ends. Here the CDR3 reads CASSMDTLYEQFF. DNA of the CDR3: TGTGCCAGCAGCATGGACACCCTCTATGAGCAGTTCTTC.

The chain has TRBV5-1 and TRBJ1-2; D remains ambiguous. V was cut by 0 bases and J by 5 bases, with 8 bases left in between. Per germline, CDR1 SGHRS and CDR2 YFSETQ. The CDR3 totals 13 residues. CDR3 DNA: TGCGCCAGCAGCTTGGAGGAGTCGTATGGCTACACCTTC. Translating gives CASSLEESYGYTF.

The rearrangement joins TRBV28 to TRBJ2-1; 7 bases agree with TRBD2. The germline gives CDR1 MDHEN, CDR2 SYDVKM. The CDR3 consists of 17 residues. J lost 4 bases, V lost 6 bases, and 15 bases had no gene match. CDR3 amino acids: CASRHAYAGVSYNEQFF. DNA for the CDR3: TGTGCCAGCAGGCACGCCTACGCGGGAGTATCGTACAATGAGCAGTTCTTC.